This T cell receptor (beta chain) derives from a study of cytomegalovirus exposure and HLA in healthy donors. Whole-study findings and limits: CMV serostatus was the sole immune exposure information available.

This clone showed up just once. Its cognate antigen is unknown. Germline V gene lookup returns CDR1 SGHDT and CDR2 YYEEEE. The length of the CDR3 is 14 residues. The V and J ends lost 3 bases and 5 bases, in that order; junction bases with no gene match: 3. The study ran its PCR with 60 Vbeta and 13 Jbeta primers. Only in-frame clones appear in the TCRdb table, and some are missing; sequencing was by immunoSEQ multiplex PCR. The sample lists around 150,000 clones, around 76% occurring once. The chain carries TRBV5-6 and TRBJ1-2, with 11 positions matching TRBD1. Sample: PBMCs. The clonotype was recovered from a man in his fifties or sixties in good health and CMV-seronegative. CDR3 sequence reads: CASSSDRGLYGYTF. The DNA for the CDR3 is TGTGCCAGCAGCTCGGACAGGGGGCTTTATGGCTACACCTTC.